One and the same sample provided the 24 T cell receptor beta chains below, sequenced in a study of molecular identifiers for immune sequencing clone quantification. MiXCR was run by TCRdb on the PCR reads, yielding one entry per CDR3 protein. Here the sample spans around 480,000 distinct CDR3 sequences, approximately 25% being singletons. Sequencing input: naive CD8+ T cells from blood, with Jurkat cell RNA spiked in. Subset here: FACS-sorted CD8+CD4-CCR7+CD45RA+ naive T cells. The receptors shown here come from a human donor in good health. Some libraries in this study had Jurkat cell RNA spiked in.

Details on this clonotype: This sequence may be a read error, since a much larger clone differs from it by one base. This sequence joins TRBV7-2 and TRBJ1-3; D remains ambiguous. This CDR3 contains 15 residues. The germline V gene has CDR1 SGHTA and CDR2 FQGNSA. CDR3: CASGLDGNSGNTIYF. CDR3 bases: TGTGCCAGCGGCTTAGATGGTAACTCTGGAAACACCATATATTTT.

A word on this clonotype: A much larger clonotype is one base distant, so this may be a read error. This sequence joins TRBV5-6 and TRBJ1-1, with D possibly TRBD1 on 6 matching bases. V gave up 3 bases and J gave up 8 bases, with 14 bases separating them. The germline V gene has CDR1 SGHDT and CDR2 YYEEEE. The CDR3 is 13 amino acids. The CDR3 region is CASSSVEQGEAFF. The CDR3 nucleotides are TGTGCCAGCAGCTCGGTCGAGCAGGGGGAAGCTTTCTTT.

This clonotype was recorded at least ten times. The chain joins TRBV4-3 to TRBJ1-1, with D maybe TRBD1 (5 bases). CDR3 length: 18 residues. The V end was cut by 2 bases, the J end by 0 bases, with 19 bases between. Germline CDR1 and CDR2: LGHNA and YSLEER. CDR3 region: CASSQRDRLGPMNTEAFF. In nucleotides, the CDR3 is TGCGCCAGCAGCCAACGGGACCGACTCGGACCGATGAACACTGAAGCTTTCTTT.

As to this clonotype: This may arise from a read error, as a much more abundant clone is one base away. V is TRBV5-1 and J is TRBJ2-5; TRBD1 matches 7 bases. CDR3 length: 15 residues. CDR1 and CDR2 from the germline V gene are SGHRS and YFSETQ. CDR3 in amino acids: CDSSLGTVAQETQYF. DNA of the CDR3: TGCGACAGCAGCTTGGGGACAGTAGCTCAAGAGACCCAGTACTTC.

A note on this clonotype: One end of the junction is discordant with germline, which a read error may explain. The V and J genes are TRBV7-2 and TRBJ2-1; 10 nucleotides line up with TRBD2. CDR1 is SGHTA, CDR2 FQGNSA, per germline. The CDR3 runs 16 residues. In DNA, the CDR3 is TGTGCCAGCAGCTCACCTAGCGGGAGCCCCAGGGATGAACAGTTCTTC. Translation gives CASSSPSGSPRDEQFF.

This clonotype occurred many times. The rearrangement links TRBV7-2 to TRBJ2-5; unclear D gene. V was clipped by 7 bases and J by 4 bases, with 10 bases between them. The CDR3 has 12 residues. Germline V CDR1 and CDR2: SGHTA, FQGNSA. The CDR3, as DNA: TGTGCCAGCACCATCCCCCTAGAGACCCAGTACTTC. Translating gives CASTIPLETQYF.

This clonotype was detected only a few times. The chain uses TRBV15 and TRBJ2-5, with TRBD1 matching 7 bases. CDR1 and CDR2 from the germline V gene are LNHNV and YYDKDF (reference sequence). CDR3 length: 12 residues. Trimming cost V 8 bases and J 2 bases; bases outside gene matches: 2. The CDR3 region has the DNA TGTGCCACCCGGACAGGACAAGAGACCCAGTACTTC. It translates to CATRTGQETQYF.

V is TRBV11-2 and J is TRBJ2-3; 7 bases match TRBD1. This CDR3 contains 17 residues. Unmatched junction bases numbered 11, after V lost 5 bases and J lost 0 bases. CDR1 is SGHAT, CDR2 FQNNGV, per germline. The CDR3 coding sequence is TGTGCCAGCAGCCACCTTGGGGACAGCCCTAGCACAGATACGCAGTATTTT. It specifies CASSHLGDSPSTDTQYF.

There are many counts of this clonotype. This chain uses TRBV27 with TRBJ2-2; perhaps TRBD1 as D (8 bases). Germline CDR1 and CDR2: MNHEY and SMNVEV (reference sequence). The CDR3 covers 17 residues. V gave up 7 bases and J gave up 1 base, with 19 bases separating them. The CDR3 nucleotides read TGTGCCAGCACTCCGGGAGGCGGACAGGGGAACACCGGGGAGCTGTTTTTT. Encoded protein: CASTPGGGQGNTGELFF.

This clonotype showed up just a few times. The chain uses TRBV9 and TRBJ2-1; 7 bases agree with TRBD2. Germline assignment: CDR1 SGDLS and CDR2 YYNGEE. The CDR3 runs to 16 residues. The trim removed 0 bases at V and 0 bases at J, leaving 3 bases unmatched. CDR3 amino acids: CASSVGLAVSYNEQFF. The CDR3, as DNA: TGTGCCAGCAGCGTAGGGCTAGCGGTCTCCTACAATGAGCAGTTCTTC.

The V and J genes are TRBV27 and TRBJ2-7; 7 bases are shared with TRBD2. The CDR3 runs to 15 residues. Germline values: CDR1 MNHEY, CDR2 SMNVEV (reference sequence). Germline trimming cut 5 bases from V and 6 bases from J; bases unmatched to any gene: 13. Written as DNA, the CDR3 is TGTGCCAGCAGTCCGTTAGGGGAGGGTCGGGTCGAGCAGTACTTC. It specifies CASSPLGEGRVEQYF.

Concerning this clonotype: The conserved phenylalanine or tryptophan is not found at the CDR3 terminus, so this likely reflects a read error. The genes are TRBV6-2 or TRBV6-3 and TRBJ2-3, with TRBD1 matching over 7 bases. The CDR3 is made up of 16 amino acids. V trimming: 6 bases; J trimming: 4 bases; junction bases outside the gene matches: 13. CDR1 is MNHEY and CDR2 is SVGEGT in the germline V gene. CDR3 amino acids: CASSPDYRGSSDTQYS. The CDR3 DNA reads as TGTGCCAGCAGCCCAGACTACAGGGGAAGTTCAGATACGCAGTATTCT.

This clonotype came up many times. The V and J genes are TRBV5-1 and TRBJ2-3; 16 bases are shared with TRBD2. In germline, CDR1 is SGHRS, CDR2 YFSETQ. The CDR3 totals 15 residues. With 6 bases clipped from V and 8 bases from J, the junction kept 6 bases outside the gene matches. The CDR3 nucleotides are TGCGCCAGCACCCTGGGACTAGCGGGAGGGAGTACGCAGTATTTT. Amino acids: CASTLGLAGGSTQYF.

This clonotype was found a few times. The chain combines TRBV30 with TRBJ2-7; TRBD1 matches at 7 bases. The trim removed 1 base at V and 8 bases at J, leaving 5 bases unmatched. The germline V gene has CDR1 GTSNPN and CDR2 SVGIG (reference sequence). This CDR3 region has 12 residues. CDR3: CAWSGTGVQQYF. CDR3 coding DNA: TGTGCCTGGAGTGGAACAGGGGTGCAGCAGTACTTC.

The genes are TRBV3-1 and TRBJ2-1, with D maybe TRBD1 (5 bases). Germline loops: CDR1 LGHDT, CDR2 YNNKEL (reference sequence). V was pared by 4 bases and J by 12 bases, with 19 bases between. The length of the CDR3 is 14 residues. This chain's CDR3 is CASSRDIAGPGQFF. CDR3 DNA sequence: TGTGCCAGCAGCCGAGACATTGCAGGGCCTGGGCAGTTCTTC.

This clonotype has just a few counts. The chain couples TRBV2 to TRBJ2-1; 10 bases map to TRBD1. CDR1 SNHLY and CDR2 FYNNEI come from the germline V gene. V dropped 2 bases and J dropped 0; count of bases not matched to a gene: 10. The CDR3 is made up of 19 amino acids. The CDR3 sequence is CASSENLDRGLGSYNEQFF. DNA for the CDR3: TGTGCCAGCAGTGAAAACCTTGACAGGGGGCTAGGCTCCTACAATGAGCAGTTCTTC. Variable domain in full (rest from reference TRBV2 and TRBJ2-1): EPEVTQTPSHQVTQMGQEVILRCVPISNHLYFYWYRQILGQKVEFLVSFYNNEISEKSEIFDDQFSVERPDGSNFTLKIRSTKLEDSAMYFCASSENLDRGLGSYNEQFFGPGTRLTVL.

This clonotype was observed at least ten times. The CDR3 DNA sequence: TGCGCCAGCAGCTTGGCTAGGGGACTAGCGAACACCGGGGAGCTGTTTTTT. Protein product: CASSLARGLANTGELFF. The chain links TRBV5-1 to TRBJ2-2; the match to TRBD2 covers 8 bases. Germline CDR1 and CDR2: SGHRS and YFSETQ. With V trimmed by 0 bases and J by 0 bases, 4 bases remained unmatched. The CDR3 contains 17 residues.

This clonotype was counted at least ten times. The chain carries TRBV4-3 and TRBJ2-7; the D gene is possibly TRBD2 (6 bases). Germline CDR1 LGHNA, CDR2 YSLEER. The CDR3 is made up of 14 amino acids. The V end was cut by 4 bases, the J end by 3 bases, with 13 bases between. The CDR3: CASSPAGTHYEQYF. The CDR3 nucleotides are TGCGCCAGCAGCCCAGCCGGGACTCACTACGAGCAGTACTTC.

This clonotype was recorded a few times. The chain employs TRBV4-2 and TRBJ2-5, with D perhaps TRBD1 or TRBD2 (5 bases each). CDR3 size: 15 residues. Germline CDR1 reads LGHNA; CDR2 reads YNFKEQ. V lost 0 bases and J 5 bases, leaving 13 bases between the germline ends. The CDR3 nucleotides read TGTGCCAGCAGCCAAGATCGAGGGCCAGGGGAGACCCAGTACTTC. Protein: CASSQDRGPGETQYF.

Comments on this clonotype: Compared with germline, one end of the junction differs, possibly owing to a read error. The CDR3, as DNA: TGTGCCAGCAGCTTATTGCTAGCGGGCCTTGAGGGGACCCAGTCCTTC. Amino acids: CASSLLLAGLEGTQSF. The J gene is TRBJ2-5, the V gene TRBV7-3, with 8 bases lining up with TRBD2. There are 16 residues in the CDR3. CDR1 and CDR2 (germline): SGHTA, FQGTGA.

This clonotype was seen repeatedly, ten times or more. V and J are TRBV7-3 and TRBJ2-3; D perhaps matches TRBD2 (5 bases). This CDR3 is built from 15 residues. Between the trimmed V and J ends, which lost 9 bases and 2 bases, there was a span of 18 bases. The germline V gene has CDR1 SGHTA and CDR2 FQGTGA. The CDR3 region has the DNA TGTGCCAGTAGTAGTTTAGCGACGTCCACAGATACGCAGTATTTT. Amino acids: CASSSLATSTDTQYF.

Concerning this clonotype itself: This may come from a read error, since a much larger clone is one base off. This chain uses TRBV14 with TRBJ2-5, with D uncertain. The CDR3 is made up of 13 amino acids. V lost 1 base to trimming and J lost 5 bases, with 8 bases between them. The germline V gene encodes CDR1 SGHDN and CDR2 FVKESK. The CDR3 nucleotides read TGTGCCAGCAGCCAAGGAGGATCCGAGACCCAGTACTTC. Translated, it gives CASSQGGSETQYF.

Details on this clonotype: This may come from a read error, since a much larger clone is one base off. This rearrangement joins TRBV4-2 to TRBJ1-1; TRBD1 aligns across 9 bases. Germline lookup yields CDR1 LGHNA and CDR2 YNFKEQ. V shed 6 bases, J shed 6 bases, and the junction held 8 bases outside the gene matches. The CDR3 covers 14 residues. The CDR3 DNA follows: TGTGCCAGCAGGCAGAAGGGACAGGGCGCTGAAGCTTTCTTT. As protein: CASRQKGQGAEAFF.

This clonotype has ten or more counts. This sequence joins TRBV9 and TRBJ2-2; 9 bases fit TRBD2. With 2 bases clipped from V and 4 bases from J, the junction kept 6 bases outside the gene matches. CDR1 is SGDLS and CDR2 is YYNGEE in the germline V gene. The CDR3 is 16 amino acids. The chain's CDR3 is CASSVLAGVGTGELFF. The CDR3 DNA reads as TGTGCCAGCAGCGTTTTAGCGGGAGTGGGCACCGGGGAGCTGTTTTTT.